The clone carrying this T cell receptor beta chain was seen only once. The sample comes from a study of blood T cells in healthy people across ages. A sample-barcoded 5' primer and a J-beta primer mix were used in a second PCR of roughly 7 to 11 cycles. MiXCR, applied by TCRdb to the 5' RACE reads, yields one record per CDR3 protein. The sample includes some 780,000 distinct CDR3 sequences, more than 50% of them seen just once. Germline CDR1 reads KGHSH; CDR2 reads LQKENI. The CDR3 has 18 amino acids. V was cut by 1 base and J by 4 bases, with 22 bases left in between. This TCR was recovered from a man in his forties in good health. The chain combines TRBV18 with TRBJ1-1; no clear D gene. Specimen: blood. The CDR3 reads CASSPLAAIGRSVTEAFF. The CDR3 DNA follows: TGTGCCAGCTCACCACTGGCGGCTATAGGGAGGTCTGTCACTGAAGCTTTCTTT.